These 30 T cell receptor beta chains share one sample of origin, sequenced in a study of T cells in localized non-small cell lung cancer. Repertoires were generated with immunoSEQ multiplex PCR, while TCRdb's copy carries only in-frame clones and drops some. The repertoire holds about 33,000 clones, with 85% to 90% as singletons. The sample was peripheral blood, taken before any cancer treatment. The receptors originated from a male donor aged 60 or over with stage III lung adenocarcinoma.

V is TRBV7-2 and J is TRBJ2-7; D is possibly TRBD1 (6 bases). The length of the CDR3 is 15 residues. Germline CDR1 is SGHTA and CDR2 is FQGNSA. V was clipped by 4 bases and J by 0 bases, with 13 bases between them. The CDR3 is CASSSSGTISYEQYF. The CDR3 coding sequence is TGTGCCAGCAGCTCATCCGGGACAATCTCCTACGAGCAGTACTTC. The complete variable domain, with remaining parts taken from reference TRBV7-2 and TRBJ2-7, reads GAGVSQSPSNKVTEKGKDVELRCDPISGHTALYWYRQSLGQGLEFLIYFQGNSAPDKSGLPSDRFSAERTGGSVSTLTIQRTQQEDSAVYLCASSSSGTISYEQYFGPGTRLTVT.

V gene TRBV10-1 combines with J gene TRBJ1-1; 7 bases agree with TRBD1. The CDR3 sequence is 15 residues long. V shed 6 bases and J 1 base; nucleotides not matched to a gene: 8. Germline V CDR1 and CDR2: WNHNN, SYGVQD (reference sequence). The CDR3 spells CASRSRQGKNTEAFF. The DNA of the CDR3 is TGCGCCAGCAGATCCAGACAGGGAAAGAACACTGAAGCTTTCTTT.

This chain connects TRBV7-2 to TRBJ2-5, with TRBD1 matching over 7 bases. V dropped 0 bases and J dropped 4; count of bases not matched to a gene: 11. Germline V CDR1 and CDR2: SGHTA, FQGNSA. The CDR3 has 17 amino acids. The chain's CDR3 is CASSLAIPGQIRETQYF. The CDR3 nucleotides are TGTGCCAGCAGCTTAGCGATCCCGGGACAGATCCGAGAGACCCAGTACTTC.

J is TRBJ1-1 and V is TRBV5-6, with D perhaps matching TRBD1 (5 bases). Trimming removed 4 bases at V and 0 bases at J, with 7 bases between. The CDR3 runs 13 residues. Per the germline V gene, CDR1 is SGHDT and CDR2 is YYEEEE. The CDR3 sequence is CASSRGVNTEAFF. CDR3 in DNA: TGTGCCAGCAGCCGGGGGGTGAACACTGAAGCTTTCTTT.

V usage is TRBV18 and J usage is TRBJ1-2; D possibly corresponds to TRBD1 (5 bases). This CDR3 has 13 residues. With 1 base removed from V and 6 bases from J, the gap between germline ends came to 9 bases. CDR1 is KGHSH, CDR2 LQKENI, per germline. DNA for the CDR3: TGTGCCAGCTCACCACGTCTGGGGGATGGCTACACCTTC. The encoded protein is CASSPRLGDGYTF.

The chain combines TRBV18 with TRBJ2-5; no reliable D call. This CDR3 is 11 amino acids long. Between the trimmed V and J ends, which lost 3 bases and 1 base, there was a span of 0 bases. Germline CDR1 reads KGHSH; CDR2 reads LQKENI. In DNA, the CDR3 is TGTGCCAGCTCACCCCAAGAGACCCAGTACTTC. The encoded protein is CASSPQETQYF.

V gene TRBV19 combines with J gene TRBJ1-3, with TRBD1 as a possible D gene (6 bases). CDR1 is LNHDA, CDR2 SQIVND, per germline (reference sequence). V gave up 5 bases and J gave up 2 bases, with 16 bases separating them. The CDR3 is made up of 16 amino acids. The CDR3 DNA follows: TGTGCCAGTAGTGAAAGACAGGCCATGACTGGAAACACCATATATTTT. Protein sequence: CASSERQAMTGNTIYF.

The genes are TRBV28 and TRBJ1-6, with 8 bases that match TRBD1. The CDR3 extends over 15 amino acids. V gave up 7 bases and J gave up 6 bases; unmatched junction bases: 8. Per germline, CDR1 MDHEN and CDR2 SYDVKM. The CDR3 is CASMDRAFSNSPLHF. The CDR3, as DNA: TGTGCCAGCATGGACAGGGCGTTTAGTAATTCACCCCTCCACTTT.

The V gene is TRBV28, the J gene TRBJ2-7; 9 bases align to TRBD1. The CDR3 has 15 residues. Germline CDR1 MDHEN, CDR2 SYDVKM. With 2 bases clipped from V and 4 bases from J, the junction kept 6 bases outside the gene matches. The CDR3 nucleotides read TGTGCCAGCAGTTTAAGTGGGACAGGGCTATACGAGCAGTACTTC. It yields the protein CASSLSGTGLYEQYF.

This clone was picked up a small number of times. The rearrangement uses TRBV6-4 and TRBJ1-6, with D unclear. Germline values: CDR1 MRHNA, CDR2 SNTAGT. Trimming cost V 2 bases and J 10 bases, with 9 bases left between them. This CDR3 is built from 13 residues. The CDR3 nucleotides read TGTGCCAGCAGTGACAGGGAATACTCACCCCTCCACTTT. This translates into CASSDREYSPLHF.

The CDR3 region has the DNA TGTGCCAGCCACAGAGGGTGCGAGCAGTACTTC. Translated, it gives CASHRGCEQYF. The V call is TRBV21-1, the J call TRBJ2-7; the DNA was not compared with TRBD2, the D call given in the table. TRBV21-1 is an annotated pseudogene. The CDR3 covers 11 residues.

V gene TRBV28 combines with J gene TRBJ1-1; D ambiguous. The CDR3 length is 14 residues. Trimming took 6 bases from V and 5 from J, leaving 16 bases between them. CDR1 is MDHEN and CDR2 is SYDVKM in the germline V gene. CDR3 loop: CASRVQSVATEAFF. The CDR3 region has the DNA TGTGCCAGCAGGGTACAAAGTGTTGCGACTGAAGCTTTCTTT.

J is TRBJ2-3 and V is TRBV9; TRBD2 matches at 8 bases. V dropped 0 bases and J dropped 6; count of bases not matched to a gene: 9. Germline-derived CDR1 and CDR2 are SGDLS and YYNGEE. The CDR3 length is 16 residues. DNA for the CDR3: TGTGCCAGCAGCGTAGACCGGGGGGGCTTCATGGATACGCAGTATTTT. Translated, it gives CASSVDRGGFMDTQYF.

This sequence joins TRBV19 and TRBJ1-6, with TRBD1 matching 9 bases. The CDR3 runs to 13 residues. The J segment lost 11 bases and the V segment lost 8 bases, leaving 7 bases of the junction unmatched. Per the germline V gene, CDR1 is LNHDA and CDR2 is SQIVND (reference sequence). The CDR3 spells CASGDRDRAPLHF. CDR3 bases: TGTGCCAGTGGGGACAGGGATCGGGCACCCCTCCACTTT.

This clone showed up just once. The J gene is TRBJ2-5, the V gene TRBV18; TRBD2 matches at 7 bases. V lost 6 bases, J lost 7 bases, and 11 bases stayed unmatched. Germline CDR1 reads KGHSH; CDR2 reads LQKENI. The CDR3 totals 14 residues. The CDR3 region has the DNA TGTGCCAGCTCCGGGAGGTACGGTTCACGGACCCAGTACTTC. It specifies CASSGRYGSRTQYF.

The genes are TRBV19 and TRBJ2-5; D unresolved. Trimming took off 5 bases at V and 5 bases at J, with 15 bases between the two ends. CDR1 is LNHDA and CDR2 is SQIVND in the germline V gene (reference sequence). This CDR3 comprises 14 residues. The CDR3 protein is CASSRLGWMETQYF. The CDR3 nucleotides are TGTGCCAGTAGTCGTCTGGGTTGGATGGAGACCCAGTACTTC.

The V call is TRBV18, the J call TRBJ1-1; D is uncertain. The CDR3 has 15 amino acids. The ends were cut back, 3 bases at V and 4 bases at J, with 15 bases in the middle. In germline, CDR1 is KGHSH, CDR2 LQKENI. The CDR3 coding sequence is TGTGCCAGCTCACCGGTAGTAAGTTCTTCCACTGAAGCTTTCTTT. Translating it yields CASSPVVSSSTEAFF. Based on the CDR3 plus reference TRBV18 and TRBJ1-1, the full variable domain is NAGVMQNPRHLVRRRGQEARLRCSPMKGHSHVYWYRQLPEEGLKFMVYLQKENIIDESGMPKERFSAEFPKEGPSILRIQQVVRGDSAAYFCASSPVVSSSTEAFFGQGTRLTVV.

The chain uses TRBV6-1 and TRBJ1-2; no reliable D call. Between the trimmed V and J ends, which lost 4 bases and 5 bases, there was a span of 11 bases. Germline V lookup: CDR1 MNHNS, CDR2 SASEGT. This CDR3 comprises 13 residues. This chain's CDR3 is CASSVSGLYGYTF. CDR3 bases: TGTGCCAGCAGTGTTTCCGGGCTTTATGGCTACACCTTC.

This clone ranks as medium-sized. This chain connects TRBV2 to TRBJ1-2; 11 nucleotides line up with TRBD1. CDR1 SNHLY and CDR2 FYNNEI come from the germline V gene. V lost 7 bases to trimming and J lost 6 bases; unmatched junction nucleotides: 7. This CDR3 has 14 amino acids. CDR3 protein: CASTTGQGVNGYTF. The CDR3 bases are TGTGCCAGCACTACGGGACAGGGGGTCAATGGCTACACCTTC.

The CDR3 DNA reads TGTGCCAGCAGTGCGAGTGCCAGGGGTGCCGGGGAGCTGTTTTTT. Its protein is CASSASARGAGELFF. The genes are TRBV25-1 and TRBJ2-2; maybe TRBD1 (6 bases). CDR3 length equals 15 residues. Germline V gene sequence: CDR1 MGHDK, CDR2 SYGVNS. V was trimmed by 4 bases and J by 6 bases, leaving 15 bases between them.

This clone was recorded a few times. V is TRBV2 and J is TRBJ1-5; D call uncertain. The V gene's germline CDR1 is SNHLY and CDR2 FYNNEI. Trimming pared 4 bases from V and 5 bases from J, leaving 18 bases between. CDR3 size: 16 residues. The CDR3 region has the DNA TGTGCCAGCAGTGCCCCAGATAATGTGGGTTATCAGCCCCAGCATTTT. This gives the protein CASSAPDNVGYQPQHF.

With regard to this clone: The junction shows a germline mismatch at one end, possibly a read error. V gene TRBV7-7 combines with J gene TRBJ2-7, with TRBD1 matching 8 bases. Germline CDR1 is SSHAT and CDR2 is FNYEAQ (reference sequence). The CDR3 is 15 amino acids. The CDR3: CASSPGAGGGYEQYF. DNA of the CDR3: TGTGCTAGCAGCCCAGGGGCAGGGGGCGGGTACGAGCAGTACTTC.

In its sample, this clone is medium-sized. V is TRBV15 and J is TRBJ2-5; D is tentatively TRBD1 or TRBD2 (6 bases each). The CDR3 loop spans 14 amino acids. Germline assignment: CDR1 LNHNV and CDR2 YYDKDF (reference sequence). V lost 5 bases and J lost 5, with 15 bases in between. The DNA of the CDR3 is TGTGCCACCAGCTCAACAGGGAGGTGGGAGACCCAGTACTTC. Its protein is CATSSTGRWETQYF.

This clone was seen just once. The chain employs TRBV9 and TRBJ2-3; the match to TRBD2 covers 11 bases. V was clipped by 3 bases and J by 3 bases; unmatched bases: 6. The CDR3 contains 16 residues. Germline-derived CDR1 and CDR2 are SGDLS and YYNGEE. The CDR3 DNA reads as TGTGCCAGCAGCGGTACTAGCGGGAGAGGGACAGATACGCAGTATTTT. This sequence encodes CASSGTSGRGTDTQYF.

This clone was detected a few times. V gene TRBV28 combines with J gene TRBJ1-2; TRBD1 matches at 12 bases. The length of the CDR3 is 15 residues. The germline V gene encodes CDR1 MDHEN and CDR2 SYDVKM. With V trimmed by 5 bases and J by 4 bases, 5 bases remained unmatched. The CDR3 loop reads CASSRPGQGAYGYTF. The CDR3 nucleotides read TGTGCCAGCAGTCGACCGGGACAGGGGGCCTATGGCTACACCTTC.

This clone came up a few times. The J gene is TRBJ2-5, the V gene TRBV13; unclear D gene. Trimming took off 5 bases at V and 7 bases at J, with 20 bases between the two ends. Germline-derived CDR1 and CDR2 are PRHDT and FYEKMQ (reference sequence). The CDR3 totals 15 residues. CDR3 nucleotide sequence: TGTGCCAGCAGCGACTCTCGACTGGGATCCGGGACCCAGTACTTC. Amino acid sequence: CASSDSRLGSGTQYF.

The chain combines TRBV19 with TRBJ1-4, with D hard to call. This CDR3 has 12 amino acids. Germline-derived CDR1 and CDR2 are LNHDA and SQIVND (reference sequence). V gave up 4 bases and J gave up 7 bases, with 7 bases separating them. The CDR3 DNA sequence: TGTGCCAGTAGTACGAGTGGTGAAAAACTGTTTTTT. Encoded protein: CASSTSGEKLFF. The full variable domain, its missing parts supplied by reference TRBV19 and TRBJ1-4, is DGGITQSPKYLFRKEGQNVTLSCEQNLNHDAMYWYRQDPGQGLRLIYYSQIVNDFQKGDIAEGYSVSREKKESFPLTVTSAQKNPTAFYLCASSTSGEKLFFGSGTQLSVL.

This clone appeared a single time. The genes are TRBV5-1 and TRBJ2-2, with D unresolved. The CDR3 is made up of 13 amino acids. CDR1 SGHRS and CDR2 YFSETQ come from the germline V gene. Trimming took off 5 bases at V and 5 bases at J, with 10 bases between the two ends. The CDR3 spells CASSVGLTGELFF. Written as DNA, the CDR3 is TGCGCCAGCAGTGTCGGGCTGACCGGGGAGCTGTTTTTT.

This clone was counted a few times. The J gene is TRBJ1-1, the V gene TRBV27; 10 nucleotides line up with TRBD1. The CDR3 extends over 16 amino acids. With 5 bases clipped from V and 7 bases from J, the junction kept 13 bases outside the gene matches. CDR1 is MNHEY and CDR2 is SMNVEV in the germline V gene (reference sequence). The CDR3 here is CASSRDRGRMDSEAFF. The CDR3 bases are TGTGCCAGCAGTAGAGACAGGGGGCGAATGGATAGTGAAGCTTTCTTT.

The genes are TRBV19 and TRBJ1-2; D is possibly TRBD1 (5 bases). The CDR3 extends over 14 amino acids. V was pared by 7 bases and J by 2 bases, with 14 bases between. The germline CDR1 and CDR2 sequences are LNHDA and SQIVND (reference sequence). CDR3: CASKAIGGNYGYTF. CDR3 nucleotide sequence: TGTGCCAGTAAGGCTATCGGGGGAAACTATGGCTACACCTTC.